This T cell receptor (beta chain) was captured by sequencing in a study of T cells after yellow fever vaccination. In the study overall: Low-cell-number fractions were prepared with SMART-Seq v4 Ultra Low Input.

Turning to this clonotype: Its specificity is unknown.

Generation of TCR cDNA used 5'RACE template switching (which added a universal primer site and UMIs). MiXCR, applied by TCRdb to the 5' RACE reads, yields one record per CDR3 protein. The repertoire holds 500,000 to 650,000 distinct CDR3 sequences, with roughly an eighth as singletons. The study's findings and limits: Though weaker, the secondary response peaked faster, on day 5 versus 15. Contaminating bulk clonotypes could be abundant in FACS-sorted repertoires.

V lost 4 bases and J lost 6; bases outside the gene matches: 14. The CDR3 sequence is 16 residues long. Germline CDR1 LGHDT, CDR2 YNNKEL (reference sequence). The receptor was isolated from a man aged 30 to 39 who received the YFV17D yellow fever vaccine. The chain couples TRBV3-1 to TRBJ2-7; 8 bases are shared with TRBD2. This material consisted of PBMCs, taken on the day of the yellow fever booster vaccination. The CDR3 nucleotides are TGTGCCAGCAGCCCTGACTTTGGAGCGGGAGAGCTCGAGCAGTACTTC. This translates into CASSPDFGAGELEQYF.